This T cell receptor beta chain is from a study of shared T cell receptors in the human thymus. The CDR3 loop spans 18 amino acids. V lost 0 bases to trimming and J lost 1 base; unmatched junction nucleotides: 8. Germline V gene lookup returns CDR1 MGHRA and CDR2 YSYEKL. TCRdb's copy holds only in-frame clones and misses some; the assay was immunoSEQ multiplex PCR. The data hold hundreds of thousands of clones, with around 87% observed a single time. This sample also appeared in a second study, on human thymus T cells. That paper adds: Corrective surgery for congenital heart defects was being performed on the healthy Finnish infants who served as donors. Resections from corrective heart surgery supplied the thymus tissue. Seemingly biased V and J gene usage marked thymic and blood repertoires. Reports from related research described highly overlapping thymic repertoires among unrelated individuals.

The sequenced sample consisted of thymocytes. The sequence was collected from a boy under three years old with a congenital heart defect. The V call is TRBV4-1, the J call TRBJ2-1, with 8 nucleotides matching TRBD2. The CDR3 DNA reads TGCGCCAGCAGCCAAGAATCAGGTAGCGGGACATCCTACAATGAGCAGTTCTTC. This translates into CASSQESGSGTSYNEQFF.